These 8 T cell receptor beta chains were all obtained from the same sample, sequenced in a study of radiotherapy plus CTLA-4 blockade in lung cancer (dated by TCRdb to 2016 to 2019). The library was generated by the immunoSEQ multiplex PCR assay. What TCRdb holds here is the immuneACCESS table cut down to in-frame rearrangements. Part of the clones is not present; checked against another copy, under half of the missing clones reflect an unresolved V gene, and the others are unexplained. This sample has roughly 32,000 clones in its table, and roughly 79% of those were observed once. The ten largest clonotypes hold around an eighth of the sample. The starting material was peripheral blood, obtained from a patient treated with radiotherapy plus ipilimumab. These receptors were collected from a human donor with non-small cell lung cancer that progressed on radiotherapy plus ipilimumab.

The chain employs TRBV7-9 and TRBJ2-1; 11 positions match TRBD1. Germline trimming cut 4 bases from V and 9 bases from J; bases unmatched to any gene: 5. The CDR3 contains 14 residues. CDR1 and CDR2 (germline): SEHNR, FQNEAQ (reference sequence). CDR3 sequence (DNA): TGTGCCAGCAGCTCGGACAGGGGGCGAGGTGAGCAGTTCTTC. This translates into CASSSDRGRGEQFF. The variable domain in full, completed from reference TRBV7-9 and TRBJ2-1, reads DTGVSQNPRHKITKRGQNVTFRCDPISEHNRLYWYRQTLGQGPEFLTYFQNEAQLEKSRLLSDRFSAERPKGSFSTLEIQRTEQGDSAMYLCASSSDRGRGEQFFGPGTRLTVL.

By sample share, this clone is medium-sized. The genes are TRBV14 and TRBJ2-3; a possible D gene is TRBD1 (6 bases). V dropped 1 base and J dropped 0 bases, with 14 bases sitting between them. Germline V gives CDR1 SGHDN, CDR2 FVKESK. The CDR3 covers 17 residues. CDR3 in DNA: TGTGCCAGCAGCCAAGCCCCTATGGGGGCTAGCACAGATACGCAGTATTTT. Protein: CASSQAPMGASTDTQYF.

The table lists this clone with a few counts. The chain combines TRBV9 with TRBJ2-2; 8 nucleotides match TRBD2. The CDR3 is 15 residues long. CDR1 SGDLS and CDR2 YYNGEE come from the germline V gene. The V and J ends lost 10 bases and 4 bases, in that order; junction bases with no gene match: 12. Here the CDR3 DNA reads TGTGCCCGCCGCGGGGGCGGGGGGAGCACCGGGGAGCTGTTTTTT. Protein sequence: CARRGGGGSTGELFF.

The chain carries TRBV4-1 and TRBJ1-4, with 10 bases that match TRBD1. The CDR3 covers 16 residues. V gave up 2 bases and J gave up 8 bases; unmatched junction bases: 8. Germline CDR1 is MGHRA and CDR2 is YSYEKL. This CDR3 is CASSQTWGTGDEKLFF. DNA of the CDR3: TGCGCCAGCAGCCAAACGTGGGGGACAGGGGACGAAAAACTGTTTTTT.

The J gene is TRBJ2-1, the V gene TRBV9, with TRBD1 as a possible D gene (5 bases). Trimming cost V 4 bases and J 3 bases, with 23 bases left between them. This CDR3 has 18 amino acids. In germline, CDR1 is SGDLS, CDR2 YYNGEE. CDR3 region: CASSSPRKQVDVYNEQFF. CDR3 DNA sequence: TGTGCCAGCAGCAGTCCACGGAAACAGGTGGACGTCTACAATGAGCAGTTCTTC.

The chain joins TRBV7-3 to TRBJ2-3; D gene uncertain. Trimming removed 1 base from V and 1 base from J, with 9 bases in between. The germline gives CDR1 SGHTA, CDR2 FQGTGA. The CDR3 totals 15 residues. CDR3 bases: TGTGCCAGCAGCTTAAGTCACAGTGGCACAGATACGCAGTATTTT. This translates into CASSLSHSGTDTQYF.

The genes are TRBV7-8 and TRBJ1-5; TRBD1 might be the D (6 bases). CDR1 and CDR2 (germline): SGHVS, FQNEAQ. With 0 bases removed from V and 3 bases from J, the gap between germline ends came to 21 bases. This CDR3 is built from 19 residues. CDR3 protein: CASSLARSVAGAYNQPQHF. Written as DNA, the CDR3 is TGTGCCAGCAGCTTAGCGCGGTCGGTGGCAGGGGCGTACAATCAGCCCCAGCATTTT.

The chain combines TRBV9 with TRBJ2-2; D is undetermined. The V end was cut by 4 bases, the J end by 2 bases, with 3 bases between. CDR3 length equals 12 residues. CDR1 and CDR2 (germline): SGDLS, YYNGEE. CDR3 region: CASSLNTGELFF. The CDR3 DNA reads as TGTGCCAGCAGCCTTAACACCGGGGAGCTGTTTTTT.